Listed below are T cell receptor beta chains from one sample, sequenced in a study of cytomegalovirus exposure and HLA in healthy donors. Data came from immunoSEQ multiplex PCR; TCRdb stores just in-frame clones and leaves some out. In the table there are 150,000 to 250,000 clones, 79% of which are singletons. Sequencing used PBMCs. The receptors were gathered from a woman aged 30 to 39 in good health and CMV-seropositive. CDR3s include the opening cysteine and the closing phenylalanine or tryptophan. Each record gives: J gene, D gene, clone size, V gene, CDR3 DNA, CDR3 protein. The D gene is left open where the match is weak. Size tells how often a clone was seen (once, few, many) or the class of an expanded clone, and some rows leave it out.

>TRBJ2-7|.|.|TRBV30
TGTGCCTGGAGTGCTGGTACGGGAGTCCTATACGAGCAGTACTTC
CAWSAGTGVLYEQYF
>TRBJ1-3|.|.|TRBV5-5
TGTGCCAGCAGCGACAGGTTCTCTGGAAACACCATATATTTT
CASSDRFSGNTIYF
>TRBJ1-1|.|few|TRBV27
TGTGCCAGCAGTTTCTCAAGGGGGATGGCTGAAGCTTTCTTT
CASSFSRGMAEAFF
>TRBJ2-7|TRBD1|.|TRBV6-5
TGTGCCAGCAGGCGAACCCTTGCTGGACAGGAAAAGCAGTACTTC
CASRRTLAGQEKQYF
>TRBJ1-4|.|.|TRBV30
TGTGCCTGGAGATCGGGGGGCATCAGGAATGAAAAACTGTTTTTT
CAWRSGGIRNEKLFF
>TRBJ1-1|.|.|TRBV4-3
TGCGCCAGCAGCCAAGATGCCGTAGCCACTGAAGCTTTCTTT
CASSQDAVATEAFF
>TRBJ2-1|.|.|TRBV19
TGTGCCAGTAGTATAGGGGGCAGGGGCGCCCCCTACAATGAGCAGTTCTTC
CASSIGGRGAPYNEQFF
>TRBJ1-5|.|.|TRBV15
TGTGCCACCAGCAGAGGACAGGTTAGCAATCAGCCCCAGCATTTT
CATSRGQVSNQPQHF
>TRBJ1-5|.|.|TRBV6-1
TGTGCCAGCAGTGAATCCGGTTATAGCAATCAGCCCCAGCATTTT
CASSESGYSNQPQHF
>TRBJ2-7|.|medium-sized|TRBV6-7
TGTGCCAGCAGTTACCGGGAGACGAAAAAGACCTACGAGCAGTACTTC
CASSYRETKKTYEQYF
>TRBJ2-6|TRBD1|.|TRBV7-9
TGTGCCAGCAGCTCCACCACAGGGGCAGATTCTGGGGCCAACGTCCTGACTTTC
CASSSTTGADSGANVLTF
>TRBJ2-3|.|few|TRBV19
TGTGCCAGTAGTTCTCGGGGGGCTAGCACAGATACGCAGTATTTT
CASSSRGASTDTQYF
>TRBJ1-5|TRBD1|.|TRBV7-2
TGTGCCAGCAGCTTAGCGTACGGGACAGGGGGATCGGTCCCCCAGCATTTT
CASSLAYGTGGSVPQHF
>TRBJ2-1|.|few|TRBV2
TGTGCCAGCAAGTCCCGGGCGGGGACCTACAATGAGCAGTTCTTC
CASKSRAGTYNEQFF
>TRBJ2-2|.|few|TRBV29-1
TGCAGCGTTCATGCAGACACCGGGGAGCTGTTTTTT
CSVHADTGELFF
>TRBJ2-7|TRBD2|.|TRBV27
TGTGCCAGCAGAAGACTAGCGGGAGTTTACGAGCAGTACTTC
CASRRLAGVYEQYF
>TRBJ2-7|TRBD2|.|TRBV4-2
TGTGCCAGCAGCCAGTCGACAGCGGGGCCCGTACACGAGCAGTACTTC
CASSQSTAGPVHEQYF
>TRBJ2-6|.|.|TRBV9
TGTGCCAGCAGCGAATCCCTACTATTCCGCAAGACTGGGGCCAACGTCCTGACTTTC
CASSESLLFRKTGANVLTF
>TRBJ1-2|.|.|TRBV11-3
TGTGCCAGCAGCTCCGCGACAGCCGCAATCTATGGCTACACCTTC
CASSSATAAIYGYTF
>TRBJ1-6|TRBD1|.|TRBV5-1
TGCGCCAGCAGCTTGGAGGGGACAGGGAATTCACCCCTCCACTTT
CASSLEGTGNSPLHF
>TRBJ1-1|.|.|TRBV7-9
TGTGCCAGCGATAGGGGCCCCACTGAAGCTTTCTTT
CASDRGPTEAFF
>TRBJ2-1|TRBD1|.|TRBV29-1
TGCAGCGCCGCCGGGACAGGGGACAATGAGCAGTTCTTC
CSAAGTGDNEQFF
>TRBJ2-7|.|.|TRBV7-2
TGTGCCAGCAGCTTACAAGCCCCGGACACATCCTACGAGCAGTACTTC
CASSLQAPDTSYEQYF
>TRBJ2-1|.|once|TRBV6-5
TGTGCCAGCAGTTACCGGGGTGAGCAGTTCTTC
CASSYRGEQFF
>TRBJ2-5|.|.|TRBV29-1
TGCAGCGCTGGACAGGGAGGGGAGACCCAGTACTTC
CSAGQGGETQYF
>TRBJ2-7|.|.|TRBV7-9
TGTGCCAGCAGCTTACAACGCGAGGGATACGAGCAGTACTTC
CASSLQREGYEQYF
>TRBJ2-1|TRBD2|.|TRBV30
TGTGCCTGGAGTGTGACTAGCGGGATTACTGAGCAGTTCTTC
CAWSVTSGITEQFF
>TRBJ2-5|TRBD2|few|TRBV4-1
TGCGCCAGCAGCCTGATTTTACCGAGCGGGAGGTTACAAGAGACCCAGTACTTC
CASSLILPSGRLQETQYF
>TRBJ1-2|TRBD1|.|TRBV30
TGTGCCTGGAGTAGGACAGGGGAAGATGGCTACACCTTC
CAWSRTGEDGYTF
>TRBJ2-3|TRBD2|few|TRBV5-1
TGCGCCAGCAGCTTGGGGACTAGCGGGTTGACAGATACGCAGTATTTT
CASSLGTSGLTDTQYF
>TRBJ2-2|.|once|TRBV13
TGTGCCAGCAGCTTATTAGGACAGAACACCGGGGAGCTGTTTTTT
CASSLLGQNTGELFF
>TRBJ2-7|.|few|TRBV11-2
TGTGCCAGCAGCCTCCTTTCTACAGGGAAGGTCAGCGAGCAGTACTTC
CASSLLSTGKVSEQYF
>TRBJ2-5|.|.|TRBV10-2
TGCGCCAGCAGTGATTCGGCGGGGACCCAGTACTTC
CASSDSAGTQYF
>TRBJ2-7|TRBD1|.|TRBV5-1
TGCGCCAGCAGTCCCCGGGACAGGGCTTACGAGCAGTACTTC
CASSPRDRAYEQYF
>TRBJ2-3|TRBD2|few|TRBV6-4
TGTGCCAGCAGTGACTCCGCGGGGGGGCCCACAGATACGCAGTATTTT
CASSDSAGGPTDTQYF
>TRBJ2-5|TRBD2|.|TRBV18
TGTGCCAGCTCATCGGCGGGAGGACAGAGACAAGAGACCCAGTACTTC
CASSSAGGQRQETQYF
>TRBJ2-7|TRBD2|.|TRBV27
TGTGCCAGCAGTTCGCGGGAGGGAACTTACGAGCAGTACTTC
CASSSREGTYEQYF
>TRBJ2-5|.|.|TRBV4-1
TGCGCCAGCAGCACACAGGGAGTGGAAGAGACCCAGTACTTC
CASSTQGVEETQYF
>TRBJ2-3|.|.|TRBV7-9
TGTGCCAGCAGCTTCCAGACTAGCACAGATACGCAGTATTTT
CASSFQTSTDTQYF
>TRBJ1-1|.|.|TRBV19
TGTGCCAGTAGCCGTCGACAGTTAGGTATGAACACTGAAGCTTTCTTT
CASSRRQLGMNTEAFF
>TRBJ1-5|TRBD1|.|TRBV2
TGTGCCACGGGACAGGGTGGGCAGCCCCAGCATTTT
CATGQGGQPQHF
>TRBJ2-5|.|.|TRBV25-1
TGTGCCAGCAGTGAATTAGCGCGAGGGACCCAGTACTTC
CASSELARGTQYF
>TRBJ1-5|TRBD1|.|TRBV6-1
TGTGCCAGCAGCACAGGGGGTCTCAATCAGCCCCAGCATTTT
CASSTGGLNQPQHF
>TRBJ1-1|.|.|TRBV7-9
TGTGCCAGCAGCCGACGTGGGGGGGCGAACACTGAAGCTTTCTTT
CASSRRGGANTEAFF
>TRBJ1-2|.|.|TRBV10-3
TGTGCCATCAGTGAGTCGAGGAGGGATGGCTACACCTTC
CAISESRRDGYTF
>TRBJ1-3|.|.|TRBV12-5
TGTGCTAGTGCCCTCTCTGGAAACACCATATATTTT
CASALSGNTIYF
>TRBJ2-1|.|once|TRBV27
TGTGCCAGACCTAGCTATAAGTACGATGAGCAGTTCTTC
CARPSYKYDEQFF
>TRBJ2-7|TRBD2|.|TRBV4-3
TGCGCCAGCAGCCAAGGGCTAGCGGGGGCCACTCACTACGAGCAGTACTTC
CASSQGLAGATHYEQYF
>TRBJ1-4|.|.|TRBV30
TGTGCCTGGAGTGGGACGACACGGGATGCAACTAATGAAAAACTGTTTTTT
CAWSGTTRDATNEKLFF
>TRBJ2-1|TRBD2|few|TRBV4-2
TGTGCCAGCAGCCAAGGGGCTAGCGGGGAGAGGGAGCAGTTCTTC
CASSQGASGEREQFF
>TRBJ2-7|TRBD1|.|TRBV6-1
TGTGCCAGCAGTGCGGACAGGGGATACGAGCAGTACTTC
CASSADRGYEQYF
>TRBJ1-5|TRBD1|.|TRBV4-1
TGCGCCAGCAGCCAAGTAACAGGGGGGACAAATCAGCCCCAGCATTTT
CASSQVTGGTNQPQHF